The rows below give T cell receptor beta chains drawn from one sample of a study of cytomegalovirus exposure and HLA in healthy donors. The repertoire was sequenced with immunoSEQ multiplex PCR; TCRdb's copy has only in-frame clones and lacks some. The sample comprises approximately 220,000 clones, approximately 87% of which are singletons, and 2% to 3% rests with the top ten. Source material: PBMCs. The receptors come from a young man in good health and CMV-seronegative. The CDR3 runs from the conserved cysteine through the conserved F or W. Each record gives: J gene, V gene, D gene, clone size, CDR3 protein, CDR3 DNA. The D gene is left open where the match is weak. Size tells how often a clone was seen (once, few, many) or the class of an expanded clone, and some rows leave it out.

>TRBJ1-6|TRBV9|-|-
CASSVGTSSYNSPLHF
TGTGCCAGCAGCGTAGGGACTAGCTCCTATAATTCACCCCTCCACTTT
>TRBJ2-3|TRBV28|-|-
CASIQISGTDTQYF
TGTGCCAGCATCCAGATTTCTGGCACAGATACGCAGTATTTT
>TRBJ1-5|TRBV27|-|-
CASRQGSGQPQHF
TGTGCCAGCAGGCAGGGATCAGGTCAGCCCCAGCATTTT
>TRBJ2-7|TRBV5-1|-|few
CASSPRGAEQYF
TGCGCCAGCTCTCCCCGGGGTGCCGAGCAGTACTTC
>TRBJ2-1|TRBV5-1|TRBD2|-
CASSFFPGTSERNEQFF
TGCGCCAGCAGTTTTTTCCCCGGGACTAGCGAACGAAATGAGCAGTTCTTC
>TRBJ1-2|TRBV5-6|-|-
CASSLDGRGYGYTF
TGTGCCAGCAGCTTGGACGGAAGGGGGTATGGCTACACCTTC
>TRBJ2-1|TRBV6-1|-|-
CASVGGDGNEQFF
TGTGCCAGCGTCGGCGGGGATGGCAATGAGCAGTTCTTC
>TRBJ1-4|TRBV4-1|-|-
CASRQALDEKLFF
TGCGCCAGCAGGCAGGCGCTCGATGAAAAACTGTTTTTT
>TRBJ2-7|TRBV5-1|TRBD2|-
CASSTGGGSEEQYF
TGCGCCAGCAGCACCGGCGGGGGTAGTGAAGAGCAGTACTTC
>TRBJ2-7|TRBV7-9|TRBD1|few
CASSPRDRASYEQYF
TGTGCCAGCAGCCCCCGGGACAGGGCATCCTACGAGCAGTACTTC
>TRBJ2-7|TRBV28|-|-
CASSLQGGEQYF
TGTGCCAGCAGTTTACAGGGTGGCGAGCAGTACTTC
>TRBJ1-3|TRBV7-2|TRBD1|-
CASSMSGTVRNTIYF
TGTGCCAGCAGCATGTCCGGGACAGTGAGAAACACCATATATTTT
>TRBJ2-7|TRBV5-5|-|-
CASSFWQAISYEQYF
TGTGCCAGCAGCTTTTGGCAGGCCATCTCCTACGAGCAGTACTTC
>TRBJ1-5|TRBV30|TRBD1|-
CAWSAGQGNQPQHF
TGTGCCTGGAGTGCCGGACAGGGCAATCAGCCCCAGCATTTT
>TRBJ1-2|TRBV5-6|-|few
CASSLDKLYGYTF
TGTGCCAGCAGCTTAGACAAACTCTATGGCTACACCTTC
>TRBJ1-2|TRBV14|-|-
CASSPGPGRGYTF
TGTGCCAGCAGCCCCGGCCCAGGGCGAGGCTACACCTTC
>TRBJ2-6|TRBV5-1|-|-
CASSPTSGANVLTF
TGCGCCAGCAGCCCGACTTCTGGGGCCAACGTCCTGACTTTC
>TRBJ2-1|TRBV18|-|-
CASSPQRTSDEQFF
TGTGCCAGCTCACCACAGAGGACTTCTGATGAGCAGTTCTTC
>TRBJ2-3|TRBV10-3|TRBD2|once
CAISVRGGGTDTQYF
TGTGCCATCAGTGTGCGGGGAGGGGGCACAGATACGCAGTATTTT
>TRBJ1-4|TRBV2|TRBD1|few
CAGTDRVGEKLFF
TGTGCCGGAACAGACAGGGTCGGAGAAAAACTGTTTTTT